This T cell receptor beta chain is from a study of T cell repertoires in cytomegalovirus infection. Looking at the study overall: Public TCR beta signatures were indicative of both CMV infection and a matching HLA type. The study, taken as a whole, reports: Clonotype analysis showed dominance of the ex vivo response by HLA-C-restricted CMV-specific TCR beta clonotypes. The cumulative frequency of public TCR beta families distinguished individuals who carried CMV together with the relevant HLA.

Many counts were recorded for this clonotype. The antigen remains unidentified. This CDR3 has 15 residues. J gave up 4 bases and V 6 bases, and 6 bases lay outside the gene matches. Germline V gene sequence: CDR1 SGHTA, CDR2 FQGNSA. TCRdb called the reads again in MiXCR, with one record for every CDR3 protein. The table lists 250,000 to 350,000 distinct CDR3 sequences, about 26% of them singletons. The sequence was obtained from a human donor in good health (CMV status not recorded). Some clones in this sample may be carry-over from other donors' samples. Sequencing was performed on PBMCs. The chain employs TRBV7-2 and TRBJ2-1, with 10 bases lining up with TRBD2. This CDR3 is CASRQAGGGYNEQFF. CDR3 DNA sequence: TGTGCCAGCAGGCAAGCGGGAGGGGGGTACAATGAGCAGTTCTTC.